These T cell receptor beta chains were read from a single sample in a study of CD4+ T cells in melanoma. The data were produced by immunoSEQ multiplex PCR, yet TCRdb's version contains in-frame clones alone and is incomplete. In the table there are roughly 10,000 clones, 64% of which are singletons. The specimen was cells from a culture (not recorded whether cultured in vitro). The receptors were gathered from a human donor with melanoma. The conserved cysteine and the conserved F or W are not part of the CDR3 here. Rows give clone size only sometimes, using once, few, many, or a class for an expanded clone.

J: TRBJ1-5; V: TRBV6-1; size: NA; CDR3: ASKAGGLPNQPQH
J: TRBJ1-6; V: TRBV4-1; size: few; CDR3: ASSRFSGRLGSPLH
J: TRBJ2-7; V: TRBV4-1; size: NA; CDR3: ASSHGTGGTYEQY
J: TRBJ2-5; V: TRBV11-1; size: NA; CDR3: ASRRGQGQWETQY
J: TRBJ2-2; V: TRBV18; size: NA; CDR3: ASSPPSKNTGELF
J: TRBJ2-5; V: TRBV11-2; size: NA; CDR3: ASSLVLAGAQETQY
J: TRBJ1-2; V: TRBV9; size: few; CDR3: ASSPDRDYGYT
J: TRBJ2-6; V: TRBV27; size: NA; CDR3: ASTQGGASGANVLT
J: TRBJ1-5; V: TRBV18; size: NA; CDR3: ASSPDGGLGQPQH
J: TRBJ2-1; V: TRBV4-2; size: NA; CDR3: ASSQDTRNEQF
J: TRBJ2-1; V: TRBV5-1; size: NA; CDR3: ASSLPSDEQF
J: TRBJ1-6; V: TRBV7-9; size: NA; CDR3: ASSPRNSPLH
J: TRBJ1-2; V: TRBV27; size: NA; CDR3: ASSLLNRSPFGGYT
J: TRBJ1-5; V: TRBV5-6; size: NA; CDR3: ASSARGKGQPQH
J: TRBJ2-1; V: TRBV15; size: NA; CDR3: ATSRVPGQGRNEQF
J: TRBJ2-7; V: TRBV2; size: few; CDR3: ASRDLGGYEQY
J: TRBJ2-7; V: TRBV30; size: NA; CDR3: AWPSFSSGGEQY
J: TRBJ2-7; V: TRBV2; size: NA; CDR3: ATSRGEVHEQY
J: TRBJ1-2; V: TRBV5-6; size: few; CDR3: ASSLGRVDYGYT
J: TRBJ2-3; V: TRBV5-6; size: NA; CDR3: ASSLRTSGGAGTQY
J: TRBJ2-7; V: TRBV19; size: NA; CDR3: ASSNQTSWDPHEQY
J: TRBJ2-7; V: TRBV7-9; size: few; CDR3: ASSRQGLGQIGEQY
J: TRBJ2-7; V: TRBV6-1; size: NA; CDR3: ASWTGTGPDYEQY
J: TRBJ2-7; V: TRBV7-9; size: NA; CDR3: ASSLPTGQTYEQY
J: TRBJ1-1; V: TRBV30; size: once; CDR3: AWNRANTEAF
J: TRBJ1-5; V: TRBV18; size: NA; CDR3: ASSINRGLNNQPQH
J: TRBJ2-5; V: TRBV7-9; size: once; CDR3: ASSLGSTTRQETQY
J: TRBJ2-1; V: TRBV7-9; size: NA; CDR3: ASRASSYNEQF
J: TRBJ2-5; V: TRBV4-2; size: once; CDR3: ASSQAGLAGVAGETQY
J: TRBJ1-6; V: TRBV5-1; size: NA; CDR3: ASSSGQSNSPLH
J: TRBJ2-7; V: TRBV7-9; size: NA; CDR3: ASTPGSSGSYEQY
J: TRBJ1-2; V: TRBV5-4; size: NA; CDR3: ASSLTGRNYGYT
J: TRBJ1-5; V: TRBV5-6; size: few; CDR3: ASSFGSNQPQH